Listed here are 22 T cell receptor beta chains from one sample, sequenced in a study of shared clonotypes between healthy human individuals. The repertoire was sequenced with immunoSEQ multiplex PCR; TCRdb's copy has only in-frame clones and lacks some. The table records about 2 million clones, around 96% of them present only once. Selected positively for CCR7 and CD45RO-negative, naive CD8 cells excluded terminally differentiated effector memory CD45RA+ cells. The sequenced sample consisted of naive CD8+ T cells sorted from blood. The source of these receptors is a young man in good health.

The chain is built from TRBV27 and TRBJ2-2; possible D gene TRBD2, 5 bases. The V gene lost 7 bases and the J gene lost 2 bases, with 14 bases spanning the gap. Germline V gene data show CDR1 as MNHEY and CDR2 as SMNVEV (reference sequence). The CDR3 loop spans 15 amino acids. The CDR3 sequence is CASTADSVNTGELFF. The CDR3 DNA is TGTGCCAGCACCGCGGACTCGGTAAACACCGGGGAGCTGTTTTTT.

The CDR3 region is CASSSSVVGVVDTQYF. CDR3 in DNA: TGTGCCAGCAGCTCCAGCGTTGTGGGAGTCGTGGATACGCAGTATTTT. V gene TRBV5-6 combines with J gene TRBJ2-3, with D possibly being TRBD2 (5 bases). Trimming removed 3 bases at V and 6 bases at J, with 20 bases between. CDR1 and CDR2 from the germline V gene are SGHDT and YYEEEE. The CDR3 has 16 amino acids.

The chain joins TRBV18 to TRBJ2-7; the D is unclear. Germline lookup yields CDR1 KGHSH and CDR2 LQKENI. V lost 3 bases and J lost 0, with 9 bases in between. The CDR3 covers 14 residues. The CDR3 protein is CASSPVRDSYEQYF. The DNA for the CDR3 is TGTGCCAGCTCACCCGTAAGGGACTCCTACGAGCAGTACTTC.

V gene TRBV11-2 combines with J gene TRBJ2-5; D could derive from TRBD1 or TRBD2 (5 bases each). From germline, CDR1 is SGHAT and CDR2 FQNNGV. With 6 bases removed from V and 5 bases from J, the gap between germline ends came to 19 bases. The CDR3 is 15 residues long. CDR3: CASSVSGWGQETQYF. Here the CDR3 DNA reads TGTGCCAGCAGTGTGAGCGGATGGGGCCAGGAGACCCAGTACTTC.

The rearrangement links TRBV5-6 to TRBJ2-4, with 8 nucleotides matching TRBD1. The CDR3 length is 16 residues. V was pared by 2 bases and J by 8 bases, with 12 bases of the junction left unmatched. Germline V gene data show CDR1 as SGHDT and CDR2 as YYEEEE. CDR3 sequence: CASSLPQGAQGDIQYF. CDR3 bases: TGTGCCAGCAGCTTACCGCAGGGGGCGCAGGGGGACATTCAGTACTTC. The full variable domain, its missing parts supplied by reference TRBV5-6 and TRBJ2-4, is DAGVTQSPTHLIKTRGQQVTLRCSPKSGHDTVSWYQQALGQGPQFIFQYYEEEERQRGNFPDRFSGHQFPNYSSELNVNALLLGDSALYLCASSLPQGAQGDIQYFGAGTRLSVL.

The chain carries TRBV7-9 and TRBJ2-5; TRBD1 might be the D (6 bases). Germline CDR1 is SEHNR and CDR2 is FQNEAQ (reference sequence). The CDR3 runs to 14 residues. The V gene lost 6 bases and the J gene lost 3 bases, with 14 bases spanning the gap. In DNA form, the CDR3 reads TGTGCCAGCAGTCCTAACAGGGTGGAAGAGACCCAGTACTTC. Protein: CASSPNRVEETQYF.

Notes on this clone: Other DNA sequences from this sample encode an identical CDR3 as well. The chain employs TRBV30 and TRBJ1-1; 7 nucleotides agree with TRBD1. The germline V gene encodes CDR1 GTSNPN and CDR2 SVGIG (reference sequence). With V trimmed by 2 bases and J by 5 bases, 2 bases remained unmatched. The CDR3 extends over 12 amino acids. The chain's CDR3 is CAWSSGGTEAFF. The CDR3 region has the DNA TGTGCCTGGAGTTCAGGGGGGACTGAAGCTTTCTTT.

This chain joins TRBV7-6 and TRBJ1-1; D ambiguous. The germline gives CDR1 SGHVS, CDR2 FNYEAQ. Trimming stripped 8 bases from V and 0 bases from J, with 7 bases between. The CDR3 totals 12 residues. The CDR3 DNA is TGTGCCAGCCAGAACATGAACACTGAAGCTTTCTTT. It codes for CASQNMNTEAFF. The full variable domain, completed using reference TRBV7-6 and TRBJ1-1, is GAGVSQSPRYKVTKRGQDVALRCDPISGHVSLYWYRQALGQGPEFLTYFNYEAQQDKSGLPNDRFSAERPEGSISTLTIQRTEQRDSAMYRCASQNMNTEAFFGQGTRLTVV.

On this clone itself: Other DNA sequences from this sample encode an identical CDR3 as well. The chain joins TRBV27 to TRBJ2-1; no clear D gene. There are 11 residues in the CDR3. Germline values: CDR1 MNHEY, CDR2 SMNVEV (reference sequence). Between the trimmed V and J ends, which lost 4 bases and 3 bases, there was a span of 1 base. This chain's CDR3 is CASSYYNEQFF. DNA of the CDR3: TGTGCCAGCAGTTACTACAATGAGCAGTTCTTC.

This clone was seen once. The gene calls are TRBV21-1 and TRBJ1-2. TRBV21-1 is flagged as a pseudogene. The CDR3 has 14 residues. CDR3 nucleotide sequence: TGTGCCAGCAGCAAAGTCCGGGGACTCTATGGCTACACCTTC. Protein sequence: CASSKVRGLYGYTF.

This chain links TRBV2 with TRBJ1-1; D is unresolved. The V end was cut by 5 bases, the J end by 1 base, with 8 bases between. This CDR3 has 13 amino acids. Germline V gene sequence: CDR1 SNHLY, CDR2 FYNNEI. This CDR3 reads CASSLAANTEAFF. Written as DNA, the CDR3 is TGTGCCAGCAGTCTCGCAGCGAACACTGAAGCTTTCTTT.

In this sample, this clone turned up a few times. The chain is built from TRBV7-2 and TRBJ2-5, with D possibly being TRBD1 (6 bases). The V gene's germline CDR1 is SGHTA and CDR2 FQGNSA. The CDR3 spans 13 residues. Deletions cut 4 bases from V and 5 bases from J, with 11 bases between. The CDR3 is CASSSERGETQYF. The CDR3 nucleotides are TGTGCCAGCAGCTCCGAGAGGGGGGAGACCCAGTACTTC.

This sequence joins TRBV5-1 and TRBJ2-1; 8 bases are a match to TRBD1. This CDR3 is 15 amino acids long. J gave up 7 bases and V 4 bases, and 10 bases lay outside the gene matches. CDR1 and CDR2 from the germline V gene are SGHRS and YFSETQ. The CDR3 nucleotides read TGCGCCAGCAGCCGCTTGATACAGGGGGAGAATGAGCAGTTCTTC. Its translation is CASSRLIQGENEQFF.

Concerning this clone: Other DNA sequences in the sample encode the same CDR3. This chain links TRBV7-6 with TRBJ2-3, with a weak D call TRBD1 (5 bases). The germline V gene encodes CDR1 SGHVS and CDR2 FNYEAQ. There are 14 residues in the CDR3. V lost 2 bases and J lost 1, with 7 bases in between. CDR3 region: CASSLQGGTDTQYF. CDR3 coding DNA: TGTGCCAGCAGCTTACAGGGTGGCACAGATACGCAGTATTTT.

V gene TRBV30 combines with J gene TRBJ1-1; D is perhaps TRBD1 (6 bases). V was trimmed by 2 bases and J by 5 bases, leaving 21 bases between them. The CDR3 is 16 residues long. From germline, CDR1 is GTSNPN and CDR2 SVGIG (reference sequence). The CDR3 is CAWSIQGLLGWTEAFF. Here the CDR3 DNA reads TGTGCCTGGAGTATCCAGGGGCTCTTGGGATGGACTGAAGCTTTCTTT.

This clone occurred a few times. Additional DNA sequences in this sample encode the identical CDR3. The chain uses TRBV19 and TRBJ1-1; tentatively, D is TRBD1 (5 bases). The CDR3 has 14 amino acids. Germline CDR1 LNHDA, CDR2 SQIVND (reference sequence). V lost 3 bases and J 0 bases, leaving 8 bases between the germline ends. The CDR3 here is CASSMGTVNTEAFF. The CDR3 nucleotides are TGTGCCAGTAGTATGGGGACGGTGAACACTGAAGCTTTCTTT.

The chain has TRBV27 and TRBJ2-5; 7 bases line up with TRBD2. V lost 0 bases to trimming and J lost 5 bases; unmatched junction nucleotides: 6. Germline V CDR1 and CDR2: MNHEY, SMNVEV (reference sequence). CDR3 length: 15 amino acids. DNA of the CDR3: TGTGCCAGCAGTTTATCCGGACTAGTTGGGGAGACCCAGTACTTC. This codes for CASSLSGLVGETQYF.

The chain couples TRBV4-1 to TRBJ2-5, with D possibly TRBD2 on 5 matching bases. Germline values: CDR1 MGHRA, CDR2 YSYEKL. This CDR3 is 15 amino acids long. V shed 5 bases and J shed 4 bases, with 17 bases lying between them. CDR3 region: CASSLRAAPRETQYF. The DNA of the CDR3 is TGCGCCAGCAGCTTGCGGGCCGCCCCGAGAGAGACCCAGTACTTC.

The rearrangement links TRBV5-1 to TRBJ1-2; weak D call: TRBD1 (5 bases). The CDR3 totals 14 residues. Trimming took off 2 bases at V and 4 bases at J, with 12 bases between the two ends. Germline CDR1 reads SGHRS; CDR2 reads YFSETQ. CDR3 sequence (DNA): TGCGCCAGCAGCTTCGACAGCGACTTCTATGGCTACACCTTC. Its protein product is CASSFDSDFYGYTF.

The chain is built from TRBV10-3 and TRBJ1-2, with TRBD1 as a possible D gene (5 bases). Trimming left V 0 bases short and J 0 bases short, with 14 bases between. The germline V gene encodes CDR1 ENHRY and CDR2 SYGVKD. CDR3 length: 17 amino acids. This chain's CDR3 is CAISESGLFLTNYGYTF. In DNA, the CDR3 is TGTGCCATCAGTGAGTCGGGACTGTTTCTAACTAACTATGGCTACACCTTC.

The rearrangement joins TRBV4-1 to TRBJ2-7; no clear D. The germline V gene has CDR1 MGHRA and CDR2 YSYEKL. This CDR3 is built from 15 residues. V gave up 1 base and J gave up 4 bases, with 14 bases separating them. Here the CDR3 reads CASSQGVQVEYEQYF. CDR3 in DNA: TGCGCCAGCAGCCAAGGTGTTCAGGTTGAGTACGAGCAGTACTTC.

The V call is TRBV4-1, the J call TRBJ2-1; 8 nucleotides agree with TRBD1. The V gene's germline CDR1 is MGHRA and CDR2 YSYEKL. The CDR3 has 16 residues. J lost 5 bases, V lost 4 bases, and 10 bases had no gene match. The CDR3 here is CASSLPRTGKDNEQFF. In nucleotides, the CDR3 is TGCGCCAGCAGCCTCCCCCGGACAGGGAAGGACAATGAGCAGTTCTTC.